A single sample gave rise to the 5 T cell receptor beta chains below, sequenced in a study of monozygotic twins with inflammatory bowel disease. From its re-call of the 5' RACE reads, TCRdb lists each CDR3 protein once, without DNA. The ten most abundant clones cover 2.8% of a sample with roughly 150,000 distinct CDR3 sequences. Material for sequencing was blood. All receptors derive from a human donor with ulcerative colitis or Crohn's disease, or a healthy co-twin of an affected twin (not recorded which).

This chain joins TRBV7-6 and TRBJ2-1; TCRdb gives TRBD2 as the D gene, but with no DNA this cannot be confirmed. Germline V lookup: CDR1 SGHVS, CDR2 FNYEAQ. CDR3 size: 16 residues. CDR3 protein: CASRSGTSGRKDEQFF. Based on the CDR3 plus reference TRBV7-6 and TRBJ2-1, the full variable domain is GAGVSQSPRYKVTKRGQDVALRCDPISGHVSLYWYRQALGQGPEFLTYFNYEAQQDKSGLPNDRFSAERPEGSISTLTIQRTEQRDSAMYRCASRSGTSGRKDEQFFGPGTRLTVL.

The chain employs TRBV11-1 and TRBJ1-2. The CDR3 runs 19 residues. CDR1 is SGHAT, CDR2 FQDESV, per germline (reference sequence). This CDR3 reads CASSLWPRKTLTEIYGYTF.

The rearrangement uses TRBV24-1 and TRBJ2-1. Germline V gene sequence: CDR1 KGHDR, CDR2 SFDVKD. The CDR3 spans 13 residues. The CDR3 loop reads CATSDLMYNEQFF.

The gene calls are TRBV24-1 and TRBJ2-1; there is no DNA to check the TCRdb D call of TRBD2. CDR3 length: 15 amino acids. Germline CDR1 and CDR2: KGHDR and SFDVKD. CDR3 in amino acids: CATRPREDSYNEQFF.

The V call is TRBV7-9, the J call TRBJ2-1; the D call from TCRdb, TRBD1, cannot be confirmed without DNA. This CDR3 region has 15 residues. CDR1 is SEHNR and CDR2 is FQNEAQ in the germline V gene (reference sequence). CDR3 sequence: CASSPPGPLYNEQFF.